These 18 T cell receptor beta chains share one sample of origin, sequenced in a study of neurological immune-mediated disorders. From the 5' RACE reads, TCRdb called clonotypes with MiXCR, one entry per CDR3 protein. Of about 46,000 distinct CDR3 sequences in the sample, 2.5% to 3.5% were seen once. The specimen was PBMCs. These receptors all stem from a woman in her fifties or sixties with multiple sclerosis.

This clonotype was counted many times. The V call is TRBV20-1, the J call TRBJ2-5; TRBD2 matches 11 bases. The CDR3 is made up of 17 amino acids. CDR1 is DFQATT and CDR2 is SNEGSKA in the germline V gene (reference sequence). V lost 0 bases to trimming and J lost 5 bases; unmatched junction nucleotides: 11. The CDR3 sequence: CSARDTLLAGGGETQYF. CDR3 DNA sequence: TGCAGTGCTAGAGATACCCTGCTAGCGGGGGGAGGGGAGACCCAGTACTTC.

In its sample, this clonotype was seen many times. This chain joins TRBV9 and TRBJ2-3, with 7 bases that match TRBD2. J was trimmed by 2 bases and V by 2 bases; bases with no gene match: 8. The CDR3 is made up of 16 amino acids. Germline lookup yields CDR1 SGDLS and CDR2 YYNGEE. CDR3 sequence: CASSVSSSGPTDTQYF. For the CDR3, the DNA is TGTGCCAGCAGCGTTAGTTCTAGCGGACCCACAGATACGCAGTATTTT.

This clonotype appeared many times. This chain links TRBV4-1 with TRBJ1-2; 9 nucleotides line up with TRBD1. The CDR3 extends over 20 amino acids. The V gene end was trimmed by 1 base and the J gene end by 4 bases; junction bases not matched to a gene: 19. Germline CDR1 is MGHRA and CDR2 is YSYEKL. This CDR3 reads CASSQVEFGGQGDRSYGYTF. CDR3 in DNA: TGCGCCAGCAGCCAAGTTGAGTTCGGGGGACAGGGAGATCGGAGCTATGGCTACACCTTC.

This clonotype was observed many times. This sequence joins TRBV20-1 and TRBJ2-3; the match to TRBD2 covers 8 bases. Germline CDR1 DFQATT, CDR2 SNEGSKA (reference sequence). The CDR3 is 16 residues long. With 5 bases clipped from V and 1 base from J, the junction kept 11 bases outside the gene matches. The CDR3 here is CSADGRGEVGTDTQYF. The CDR3 DNA follows: TGCAGTGCTGACGGGCGGGGGGAGGTCGGCACAGATACGCAGTATTTT.

Many counts were recorded for this clonotype. The chain links TRBV7-9 to TRBJ2-6, with D unresolved. There are 17 residues in the CDR3. Trimming shortened V by 3 bases and J by 0 bases, and 12 bases separated the two germline ends. CDR1 is SEHNR, CDR2 FQNEAQ, per germline (reference sequence). The DNA of the CDR3 is TGTGCCAGCAGCTTCCTGGGGTCCTCCTCTGGGGCCAACGTCCTGACTTTC. Amino acid sequence: CASSFLGSSSGANVLTF. Drawing the rest from reference TRBV7-9 and TRBJ2-6, the complete variable domain is DTGVSQNPRHKITKRGQNVTFRCDPISEHNRLYWYRQTLGQGPEFLTYFQNEAQLEKSRLLSDRFSAERPKGSFSTLEIQRTEQGDSAMYLCASSFLGSSSGANVLTFGAGSRLTVL.

This clonotype was counted at least ten times. J is TRBJ2-7 and V is TRBV5-1; D unresolved. V lost 5 bases, J lost 10 bases, and 22 bases lay in between. The germline V gene has CDR1 SGHRS and CDR2 YFSETQ. The CDR3 length is 14 residues. CDR3 in amino acids: CASRFGPLSTSQYF. For the CDR3, the DNA is TGCGCCAGCAGATTTGGACCATTATCTACGAGTCAGTACTTC.

As regards this clonotype: Given a much more abundant clone one base away, this may be a read error. This chain connects TRBV20-1 to TRBJ1-1; no firm D call. CDR3 length: 19 residues. Germline values: CDR1 DFQATT, CDR2 SNEGSKA (reference sequence). Trimming stripped 4 bases from V and 7 bases from J, with 34 bases between. The CDR3 nucleotides read TGCAGTGCTATCAGGAAAGGTGGCAGGTACGTTCCTGTTCTCCATGAAGCTTTCTTT. This encodes CSAIRKGGRYVPVLHEAFF.

This clonotype was detected many times. The chain combines TRBV29-1 with TRBJ1-1; tentative D call: TRBD1 (5 bases). The CDR3 is 14 residues long. Germline values: CDR1 SQVTM, CDR2 ANQGSEA. Trimming removed 3 bases from V and 1 base from J, with 12 bases in between. The chain's CDR3 is CSVDLQGGNTEAFF. CDR3 coding DNA: TGCAGCGTTGATTTGCAGGGCGGGAACACTGAAGCTTTCTTT. Filled out from reference TRBV29-1 and TRBJ1-1, the complete variable domain reads SAVISQKPSRDICQRGTSLTIQCQVDSQVTMMFWYRQQPGQSLTLIATANQGSEATYESGFVIDKFPISRPNLTFSTLTVSNMSPEDSSIYLCSVDLQGGNTEAFFGQGTRLTVV.

This clonotype came up a few times. This sequence joins TRBV5-8 and TRBJ2-1, with D perhaps matching TRBD2 (6 bases). CDR3 length equals 14 residues. The germline V gene encodes CDR1 SGHTS and CDR2 YDEGEE. V was pared by 2 bases and J by 10 bases, with 16 bases between. This chain's CDR3 is CASSFSGSLGEQFF. As DNA, the CDR3 is TGTGCCAGCAGCTTTAGCGGATCCTTGGGGGAGCAGTTCTTC.

This clonotype was counted at least ten times. The J gene is TRBJ2-1, the V gene TRBV28; unclear D gene. This CDR3 is 13 amino acids long. Deletions cut 4 bases from V and 0 bases from J, with 4 bases between. Germline assignment: CDR1 MDHEN and CDR2 SYDVKM. In DNA form, the CDR3 reads TGTGCCAGCAGTTCCTACTCCTACAATGAGCAGTTCTTC. Translation gives CASSSYSYNEQFF.

This clonotype has at least ten counts. CDR3 bases: TGCGCCAGCAGCTTGATTCCTAGCACAGATACGCAGTATTTT. It codes for CASSLIPSTDTQYF. J is TRBJ2-3 and V is TRBV5-1; no clear D. The V gene's germline CDR1 is SGHRS and CDR2 YFSETQ. Trimming pared 1 base from V and 0 bases from J, leaving 6 bases between. The CDR3 spans 14 residues.

This clonotype was found many times. The chain combines TRBV6-1 with TRBJ2-3; 7 bases match TRBD2. The CDR3 runs 15 residues. V was pared by 4 bases and J by 2 bases, with 6 bases of the junction left unmatched. Per the germline V gene, CDR1 is MNHNS and CDR2 is SASEGT. CDR3 region: CASSVGGEPTDTQYF. In nucleotides, the CDR3 is TGTGCCAGCAGTGTGGGGGGGGAACCCACAGATACGCAGTATTTT.

This clonotype was recorded at least ten times. The CDR3, as DNA: TGTGCCAGCAGCTTAGAACTCGCGAGGGGTCAAGAGACCCAGTACTTC. Translating it yields CASSLELARGQETQYF. The chain has TRBV7-8 and TRBJ2-5, with D perhaps given as TRBD1 or TRBD2 (5 bases each). Looked up from germline, CDR1 is SGHVS and CDR2 is FQNEAQ. The CDR3 extends over 16 amino acids. V lost 1 base and J 2 bases, leaving 14 bases between the germline ends.

This clonotype was found many times. J is TRBJ1-2 and V is TRBV25-1; 8 nucleotides match TRBD1. The CDR3 runs to 14 residues. Germline V gene sequence: CDR1 MGHDK, CDR2 SYGVNS. After removal of 6 bases from V and 7 bases from J, the junction contained 10 bases not matched to a gene. The CDR3 bases are TGTGCCAGCAGCAAAGACAGGGGAGTTGGTGGCTACACCTTC. The encoded protein is CASSKDRGVGGYTF.

This clonotype was picked up many times. The chain couples TRBV5-1 to TRBJ2-3; 8 bases fit TRBD2. Germline V gene lookup returns CDR1 SGHRS and CDR2 YFSETQ. V was clipped by 1 base and J by 0 bases; unmatched bases: 4. CDR3 length: 16 residues. The CDR3 DNA reads TGCGCCAGCAGCTTGTCGGGGGGGCCAAGCACAGATACGCAGTATTTT. This encodes CASSLSGGPSTDTQYF.

This clonotype was detected many times. This rearrangement joins TRBV2 to TRBJ2-3, with 10 bases lining up with TRBD2. This CDR3 is 14 amino acids long. Germline CDR1 reads SNHLY; CDR2 reads FYNNEI. With 7 bases clipped from V and 8 bases from J, the junction kept 9 bases outside the gene matches. The CDR3 DNA sequence: TGTGCCAGCATGAAGCGGGAGGGCCTCGGTACGCAGTATTTT. It yields the protein CASMKREGLGTQYF.

At least ten counts were recorded for this clonotype. This chain links TRBV20-1 with TRBJ2-2, with TRBD2 matching 7 bases. V was clipped by 5 bases and J by 5 bases; unmatched bases: 14. The germline gives CDR1 DFQATT, CDR2 SNEGSKA (reference sequence). The CDR3 contains 16 residues. CDR3 in amino acids: CSAQDGRAIETGELFF. In DNA form, the CDR3 reads TGCAGTGCTCAGGATGGGAGGGCCATTGAGACCGGGGAGCTGTTTTTT.

Only a few counts were recorded for this clonotype. This may be a read error, as it is one base from a much larger clone. This chain connects TRBV28 to TRBJ2-7, with D maybe TRBD1 (5 bases). The CDR3 is 12 residues long. CDR1 and CDR2 (germline): MDHEN, SYDVKM. V shed 3 bases and J shed 6 bases, with 9 bases lying between them. CDR3 coding DNA: TGTGCCAGCAGTTTTTACAGGCGCGAGCAGTACTTC. It translates to CASSFYRREQYF. Full variable domain (remainder filled in from reference TRBV28 and TRBJ2-7): DVKVTQSSRYLVKRTGEKVFLECVQDMDHENMFWYRQDPGLGLRLIYFSYDVKMKEKGDIPEGYSVSREKKERFSLILESASTNQTSMYLCASSFYRREQYFGPGTRLTVT.